The 17 T cell receptor beta chains in this list originate from one sample, sequenced in a study of cytomegalovirus exposure and HLA in healthy donors. PCR involved 60 Vbeta and 13 Jbeta primers. Clones were sequenced by immunoSEQ multiplex PCR, and TCRdb holds only the in-frame ones, with some missing. Altogether over 110,000 clones are present, about 85% being singletons, with the ten largest covering 3.1%. The sample consisted of PBMCs. The receptors derive from a female donor in good health and CMV-seronegative.

The DNA of the CDR3 is TGCGCCAGCAGCCCGGGACAGCGTGGTCAAGAGACCCAGTACTTC. It yields the protein CASSPGQRGQETQYF. V is TRBV4-3 and J is TRBJ2-5, with 7 bases that match TRBD1. The J segment lost 2 bases and the V segment lost 4 bases, leaving 7 bases of the junction unmatched. This CDR3 is built from 15 residues. Germline loops: CDR1 LGHNA, CDR2 YSLEER.

This chain connects TRBV5-4 to TRBJ2-1, with 8 bases identical to TRBD2. The V gene end was trimmed by 4 bases and the J gene end by 9 bases; junction bases not matched to a gene: 3. The CDR3 runs 12 residues. Per germline, CDR1 SGHNT and CDR2 YYREEE (reference sequence). CDR3 amino acids: CASSAGLAEQFF. CDR3 DNA: TGTGCCAGCAGCGCCGGACTAGCTGAGCAGTTCTTC.

The V call is TRBV5-1, the J call TRBJ2-3; TRBD2 matches 7 bases. The CDR3 consists of 12 residues. CDR1 and CDR2 from the germline V gene are SGHRS and YFSETQ. V gave up 3 bases and J gave up 11 bases; unmatched junction bases: 6. CDR3 bases: TGCGCCAGCAGCTCCAGCGGGGAGGAGCAGTATTTT. Protein product: CASSSSGEEQYF. The full variable domain, with the rest looked up from reference TRBV5-1 and TRBJ2-3, is KAGVTQTPRYLIKTRGQQVTLSCSPISGHRSVSWYQQTPGQGLQFLFEYFSETQRNKGNFPGRFSGRQFSNSRSEMNVSTLELGDSALYLCASSSSGEEQYFGPGTRLTVL.

The chain employs TRBV4-1 and TRBJ2-5; the match to TRBD2 covers 14 bases. V was clipped by 1 base and J by 5 bases; unmatched bases: 9. Germline values: CDR1 MGHRA, CDR2 YSYEKL. The CDR3 sequence is 18 residues long. The CDR3 loop is CASSQGPPTSGGAETQYF. The CDR3 DNA reads TGCGCCAGCAGCCAAGGCCCCCCGACTAGCGGGGGGGCGGAGACCCAGTACTTC.

Concerning this clone itself: The same CDR3 also results from other DNA sequences found in this sample. The V gene is TRBV19, the J gene TRBJ2-5; 9 positions agree with TRBD2. The ends lost 4 bases at V and 2 bases at J; junction bases unmatched: 11. CDR3 length: 17 residues. Germline V gives CDR1 LNHDA, CDR2 SQIVND (reference sequence). CDR3 in amino acids: CASSTGLAGTTQETQYF. The CDR3 DNA is TGTGCCAGTAGTACGGGGCTAGCGGGAACGACGCAAGAGACCCAGTACTTC.

The rearrangement joins TRBV10-3 to TRBJ2-1; 7 bases are a match to TRBD2. The trim removed 0 bases at V and 3 bases at J, leaving 8 bases unmatched. The germline CDR1 and CDR2 sequences are ENHRY and SYGVKD. This CDR3 region has 17 residues. Here the CDR3 DNA reads TGTGCCATCAGTGAGTCATCAGGGCGGGGGAGCTACAATGAGCAGTTCTTC. It is translated as CAISESSGRGSYNEQFF.

This clone has only a few counts. The genes are TRBV27 and TRBJ1-5; D perhaps matches TRBD1 (5 bases). This CDR3 spans 12 amino acids. The ends were cut back, 6 bases at V and 7 bases at J, with 10 bases in the middle. Looked up from germline, CDR1 is MNHEY and CDR2 is SMNVEV (reference sequence). The CDR3 DNA is TGTGCCAGCAGCCAGGGTGGACAGCCCCAGCATTTT. Its translation: CASSQGGQPQHF.

The V call is TRBV4-3, the J call TRBJ2-3; 10 bases align to TRBD2. Germline assignment: CDR1 LGHNA and CDR2 YSLEER. CDR3 size: 18 residues. V trimming: 2 bases; J trimming: 1 base; junction bases outside the gene matches: 9. Written as DNA, the CDR3 is TGCGCCAGCAGCCAACACGCCCCTCTAGCGGGGGGCACAGATACGCAGTATTTT. This encodes CASSQHAPLAGGTDTQYF.

The genes are TRBV6-1 and TRBJ1-5; D not resolved. The V gene lost 5 bases and the J gene lost 10 bases, with 12 bases spanning the gap. In germline, CDR1 is MNHNS, CDR2 SASEGT. This CDR3 region has 12 residues. The CDR3 sequence is CASSLLRGPQHF. CDR3 nucleotide sequence: TGTGCCAGCAGTTTACTTCGGGGACCCCAGCATTTT.

This sequence joins TRBV5-1 and TRBJ2-7, with 9 bases identical to TRBD1. Germline V gives CDR1 SGHRS, CDR2 YFSETQ. After removal of 5 bases from V and 1 base from J, the junction contained 10 bases not matched to a gene. The CDR3 length is 16 residues. The CDR3 sequence: CASRSSQGAWSYEQYF. The CDR3 DNA follows: TGCGCCAGCAGATCCTCACAGGGGGCATGGTCCTACGAGCAGTACTTC.

This chain links TRBV18 with TRBJ2-7, with a possible D match to TRBD1 (6 bases). The CDR3 runs to 14 residues. CDR1 and CDR2 from the germline V gene are KGHSH and LQKENI. Trimming cost V 5 bases and J 4 bases, with 15 bases left between them. CDR3 sequence: CASSSQQGRYEQYF. The CDR3 nucleotides read TGTGCCAGCTCATCACAACAGGGTCGGTACGAGCAGTACTTC.

This clone was recorded a few times. This rearrangement joins TRBV7-9 to TRBJ2-5, with 7 bases lining up with TRBD2. V gave up 5 bases and J gave up 4 bases; unmatched junction bases: 13. CDR1 is SEHNR, CDR2 FQNEAQ, per germline (reference sequence). The CDR3 extends over 16 amino acids. The CDR3 sequence is CASSPPGAGAGETQYF. CDR3 in DNA: TGTGCCAGCAGCCCTCCCGGTGCGGGAGCTGGAGAGACCCAGTACTTC.

Only a few counts were recorded for this clone. The chain is built from TRBV6-1 and TRBJ2-1, with D perhaps matching TRBD2 (6 bases). Germline V gives CDR1 MNHNS, CDR2 SASEGT. The CDR3 consists of 16 residues. V lost 2 bases and J lost 6, with 17 bases in between. CDR3 residues: CASSENVGGAFNEQFF. In DNA, the CDR3 is TGTGCCAGCAGTGAAAATGTTGGCGGGGCCTTCAATGAGCAGTTCTTC.

The J gene is TRBJ1-5, the V gene TRBV12-5; D not resolved. The CDR3 extends over 16 amino acids. CDR1 LGHNT and CDR2 FRNRAP come from the germline V gene. Trimming stripped 6 bases from V and 0 bases from J, with 15 bases between. The CDR3 DNA follows: TGTGCTAGTGGCCCCGGGAGCCTTTATAGCAATCAGCCCCAGCATTTT. It codes for CASGPGSLYSNQPQHF.

Only one count was recorded for this clone. V and J are TRBV28 and TRBJ2-7, with 10 nucleotides matching TRBD1. V lost 6 bases to trimming and J lost 6 bases; unmatched junction nucleotides: 14. Per the germline V gene, CDR1 is MDHEN and CDR2 is SYDVKM. The CDR3 sequence is 16 residues long. The CDR3 nucleotides are TGTGCCAGCAGACTTACCTCCGGGACAGGGGATTCCGAGCAGTACTTC. Amino acids: CASRLTSGTGDSEQYF.

The V call is TRBV29-1, the J call TRBJ2-3, with 7 bases fitting TRBD1. The CDR3 loop spans 13 amino acids. From germline, CDR1 is SQVTM and CDR2 ANQGSEA. V was pared by 4 bases and J by 5 bases, with 6 bases of the junction left unmatched. Here the CDR3 reads CSVARGRGDTQYF. CDR3 sequence (DNA): TGCAGCGTTGCTAGGGGGCGAGGAGATACGCAGTATTTT.

The chain combines TRBV15 with TRBJ1-1; possible D gene TRBD1, 5 bases. V was clipped by 4 bases and J by 5 bases, with 14 bases between them. The CDR3 extends over 14 amino acids. The germline gives CDR1 LNHNV, CDR2 YYDKDF (reference sequence). The CDR3 reads CATSIPRQTTEAFF. CDR3 in DNA: TGTGCCACCAGCATACCGAGACAGACGACTGAAGCTTTCTTT.